Below, 32 T cell receptor beta chains from the same sample are listed, as sequenced in a study of blood T cell repertoires in COVID-19. Assay used: immunoSEQ multiplex PCR; TCRdb lists only in-frame clones, some missing. The top ten clones hold roughly 43% of a sample with under 90,000 clones, around 83% of them seen once. The sequencing sample was made of peripheral blood. The source is an elderly man with acute or convalescent COVID-19.

The CDR3 protein is CASSSGQGMTGELFF. CDR3 sequence (DNA): TGCGCCAGCAGCAGTGGACAGGGTATGACCGGGGAGCTGTTTTTT. The V call is TRBV5-1, the J call TRBJ2-2, with 8 positions matching TRBD1. In germline, CDR1 is SGHRS, CDR2 YFSETQ. The trim removed 4 bases at V and 5 bases at J, leaving 7 bases unmatched. The CDR3 length is 15 residues.

The chain has TRBV10-3 and TRBJ2-7, with a weak D call TRBD2 (6 bases). CDR1 is ENHRY, CDR2 SYGVKD, per germline. The CDR3 runs 15 residues. Trimming removed 0 bases from V and 1 base from J, with 10 bases in between. The CDR3 nucleotides read TGTGCCATCAGTGAGTCGGTAGCGGCGTCCTACGAGCAGTACTTC. It yields the protein CAISESVAASYEQYF.

The V call is TRBV7-9, the J call TRBJ2-1, with a weak D call TRBD2 (5 bases). The germline CDR1 and CDR2 sequences are SEHNR and FQNEAQ (reference sequence). This CDR3 region has 15 residues. V was trimmed by 5 bases and J by 4 bases, leaving 15 bases between them. CDR3 amino acids: CASSAKDLSYNEQFF. CDR3 coding DNA: TGTGCCAGCAGCGCTAAGGACTTATCGTACAATGAGCAGTTCTTC.

The gene calls are TRBV28 and TRBJ2-5; TRBD1 aligns across 7 bases. This CDR3 has 14 amino acids. V lost 5 bases and J lost 4; bases outside the gene matches: 7. Germline lookup yields CDR1 MDHEN and CDR2 SYDVKM. CDR3 sequence: CASSTQGNRETQYF. The DNA for the CDR3 is TGTGCCAGCAGTACACAGGGGAATCGAGAGACCCAGTACTTC. Variable domain in full (rest from reference TRBV28 and TRBJ2-5): DVKVTQSSRYLVKRTGEKVFLECVQDMDHENMFWYRQDPGLGLRLIYFSYDVKMKEKGDIPEGYSVSREKKERFSLILESASTNQTSMYLCASSTQGNRETQYFGPGTRLLVL.

J is TRBJ1-4 and V is TRBV5-1, with TRBD1 identical over 10 bases. V lost 6 bases to trimming and J lost 2 bases; unmatched junction nucleotides: 7. The germline CDR1 and CDR2 sequences are SGHRS and YFSETQ. This CDR3 is built from 16 residues. The CDR3: CASIGTGELTNEKLFF. The CDR3 nucleotides are TGCGCCAGCATTGGGACAGGGGAACTCACTAATGAAAAACTGTTTTTT.

The V and J genes are TRBV10-3 and TRBJ2-1; unclear D gene. The V and J ends lost 2 bases and 7 bases respectively, with 9 bases between them. The germline V gene has CDR1 ENHRY and CDR2 SYGVKD. There are 13 residues in the CDR3. CDR3 in amino acids: CAISEPRRNEQFF. As DNA, the CDR3 is TGTGCCATCAGTGAGCCGAGGCGGAATGAGCAGTTCTTC.

This clone is a singleton in its sample. This chain connects TRBV21-1 to TRBJ2-7; no DNA check was done on the table's D call, TRBD2. TRBV21-1 is designated a pseudogene. The CDR3 spans 16 residues. The CDR3 DNA reads as TGTGCCAGCAGCCAACTTACTAGCGCGAGCTCCTACGAGCAGTACTTC. Its protein is CASSQLTSASSYEQYF.

This clone showed up just a few times. The V call is TRBV6-5, the J call TRBJ1-5; the match to TRBD1 covers 9 bases. The J segment lost 3 bases and the V segment lost 7 bases, leaving 4 bases of the junction unmatched. Germline V lookup: CDR1 MNHEY, CDR2 SVGAGI. This CDR3 has 14 residues. In DNA, the CDR3 is TGTGCCAGCATGGGGACAGGGCACAATCAGCCCCAGCATTTT. Translating gives CASMGTGHNQPQHF.

The gene calls are TRBV9 and TRBJ2-7; 12 bases map to TRBD2. J was trimmed by 4 bases and V by 0 bases; bases with no gene match: 5. Germline CDR1 reads SGDLS; CDR2 reads YYNGEE. The CDR3 has 16 residues. The CDR3 nucleotides are TGTGCCAGCAGCGTAGCGGCTAGCGGGAGGGCATACGAGCAGTACTTC. Translation: CASSVAASGRAYEQYF.

This chain links TRBV27 with TRBJ1-1; D gene ambiguous. Trimming took 3 bases from V and 4 from J, leaving 9 bases between them. The CDR3 runs 13 residues. Per germline, CDR1 MNHEY and CDR2 SMNVEV (reference sequence). The CDR3 nucleotides are TGTGCCAGCAGTTTCGGTCGGAGCACTGAAGCTTTCTTT. Encoded protein: CASSFGRSTEAFF.

The chain recombines TRBV6-2 or TRBV6-3 with TRBJ2-7; possibly TRBD2 for D (5 bases). This CDR3 spans 20 amino acids. Germline values: CDR1 MNHEY, CDR2 SVGEGT. V lost 6 bases and J lost 8, with 38 bases in between. The CDR3 loop reads CASSSNRRLEGAGGLGKQYF. For the CDR3, the DNA is TGTGCCAGCAGCTCGAATAGAAGGCTCGAGGGCGCGGGTGGATTAGGAAAGCAGTACTTC.

This CDR3 reads CASSFRQPRNTEAFF. As DNA, the CDR3 is TGTGCCAGCAGTTTTAGACAGCCAAGGAACACTGAAGCTTTCTTT. The V call is TRBV27, the J call TRBJ1-1; possibly TRBD1 for D (5 bases). Trimming took 3 bases from V and 1 from J, leaving 12 bases between them. The CDR3 consists of 15 residues. Germline CDR1 is MNHEY and CDR2 is SMNVEV (reference sequence).

The chain combines TRBV5-1 with TRBJ2-7, with D possibly TRBD2 on 5 matching bases. Trimming removed 1 base from V and 3 bases from J, with 8 bases in between. The germline V gene has CDR1 SGHRS and CDR2 YFSETQ. The CDR3 length is 13 residues. The CDR3 loop reads CASSLRGDYEQYF. In DNA form, the CDR3 reads TGCGCCAGCAGCTTGCGGGGAGACTACGAGCAGTACTTC.

This clone was observed once. The CDR3 DNA reads as TGCGCCAGCAGCTTAAGCGGGAGCACAGATACGCAGTATTTT. It specifies CASSLSGSTDTQYF. The chain uses TRBV5-1 and TRBJ2-3; tentatively, D is TRBD2 (6 bases). The germline V gene encodes CDR1 SGHRS and CDR2 YFSETQ. V was shortened by 2 bases and J by 0 bases, with 7 bases between the two germline ends. This CDR3 region has 14 residues.

This rearrangement joins TRBV4-1 to TRBJ1-5; perhaps TRBD1 as D (6 bases). This CDR3 region has 18 residues. Germline V gene sequence: CDR1 MGHRA, CDR2 YSYEKL. V lost 2 bases, J lost 1 base, and 18 bases lay in between. The CDR3 DNA reads TGCGCCAGCAGCCAAAGGGTCGAAGGGGGAATGAGCAATCAGCCCCAGCATTTT. Its translation: CASSQRVEGGMSNQPQHF.

The rearrangement uses TRBV6-2 or TRBV6-3 and TRBJ1-6, with 9 nucleotides matching TRBD1. Germline-derived CDR1 and CDR2 are MNHEY and SVGEGT. J lost 7 bases, V lost 6 bases, and 10 bases had no gene match. The CDR3 has 16 amino acids. CDR3: CASSAGTGNSNSPLHF. The CDR3 region has the DNA TGTGCCAGCAGCGCCGGGACAGGGAATTCAAATTCACCCCTCCACTTT.

This clone was observed once. The V and J genes are TRBV7-9 and TRBJ2-2; D gene uncertain. Germline V CDR1 and CDR2: SEHNR, FQNEAQ (reference sequence). The ends were cut back, 7 bases at V and 3 bases at J, with 15 bases in the middle. CDR3 length: 15 residues. CDR3 sequence (DNA): TGTGCCAGCAACAAAATAACAGTGGACACCGGGGAGCTGTTTTTT. It codes for CASNKITVDTGELFF.

The V and J genes are TRBV7-9 and TRBJ1-5; D unresolved. The CDR3 extends over 13 amino acids. Germline loops: CDR1 SEHNR, CDR2 FQNEAQ (reference sequence). Between the trimmed V and J ends, which lost 3 bases and 7 bases, there was a span of 10 bases. CDR3 bases: TGTGCCAGCAGCTTTGATGGTCGGCAGCCCCAGCATTTT. Translating it yields CASSFDGRQPQHF.

This chain links TRBV14 with TRBJ2-7; 8 nucleotides align to TRBD2. There are 16 residues in the CDR3. J gave up 0 bases and V 5 bases, and 9 bases lay outside the gene matches. Germline V gene lookup returns CDR1 SGHDN and CDR2 FVKESK. The CDR3 here is CASSTRTSWASYEQYF. The DNA for the CDR3 is TGTGCCAGCAGCACCCGGACTAGCTGGGCCTCCTACGAGCAGTACTTC.

This clone occurred a few times. The V and J genes are TRBV11-3 and TRBJ2-7; the D gene is possibly TRBD1 (6 bases). CDR1 and CDR2 (germline): SGHNT, YENEEA. Trimming pared 1 base from V and 2 bases from J, leaving 12 bases between. The CDR3 covers 15 residues. The chain's CDR3 is CASSLGPTGPYEQYF. The CDR3, as DNA: TGTGCCAGCAGCTTAGGTCCGACAGGTCCCTACGAGCAGTACTTC.

V gene TRBV9 combines with J gene TRBJ2-6, with a tentative D call TRBD1 (6 bases). The CDR3 runs 17 residues. The germline V and J ends were trimmed by 0 bases and 0 bases, with 10 bases remaining between them. Germline lookup yields CDR1 SGDLS and CDR2 YYNGEE. Written as DNA, the CDR3 is TGTGCCAGCAGCGTAGGGGGACACCTCTCTGGGGCCAACGTCCTGACTTTC. Residues: CASSVGGHLSGANVLTF.

The sample holds one count of this clone. This chain connects TRBV30 to TRBJ1-1; 7 bases line up with TRBD1. This CDR3 has 14 residues. Germline V CDR1 and CDR2: GTSNPN, SVGIG (reference sequence). The V and J ends lost 4 bases and 0 bases, in that order; junction bases with no gene match: 5. The CDR3 DNA reads as TGTGCCTGGATGAGGGACAGTTTGAACACTGAAGCTTTCTTT. Encoded protein: CAWMRDSLNTEAFF.

The chain has TRBV12-3 or TRBV12-4 and TRBJ1-2, with D maybe TRBD1 (6 bases). V dropped 11 bases and J dropped 4 bases, with 17 bases sitting between them. The CDR3 contains 13 residues. In DNA, the CDR3 is TGTGCCTCTCAGACAGGATCTGGCTATGGCTACACCTTC. It translates to CASQTGSGYGYTF.

This clone was observed a single time. The gene calls are TRBV7-9 and TRBJ2-4; no clear D gene. With 1 base removed from V and 0 bases from J, the gap between germline ends came to 19 bases. The CDR3 is 19 amino acids. CDR1 is SEHNR and CDR2 is FQNEAQ in the germline V gene (reference sequence). CDR3 bases: TGTGCCAGCAGCTTAGTGTCGGGTCCAGAGAATTTAGCCAAAAACATTCAGTACTTC. Translated, it gives CASSLVSGPENLAKNIQYF.

The gene calls are TRBV6-2 or TRBV6-3 and TRBJ1-1; D perhaps matches TRBD1 (6 bases). The CDR3 extends over 14 amino acids. Germline V gene lookup returns CDR1 MNHEY and CDR2 SVGEGT. The ends were cut back, 4 bases at V and 1 base at J, with 10 bases in the middle. The CDR3 nucleotides read TGTGCCAGCAGTTCTACCAGGGGGAACACTGAAGCTTTCTTT. The encoded protein is CASSSTRGNTEAFF.

The J gene is TRBJ1-4, the V gene TRBV2; no definite D call. CDR3 length equals 13 residues. The V and J ends lost 5 bases and 4 bases respectively, with 8 bases between them. From germline, CDR1 is SNHLY and CDR2 FYNNEI. CDR3 in amino acids: CASSYSINEKLFF. The CDR3 coding sequence is TGTGCCAGCAGTTACAGTATTAATGAAAAACTGTTTTTT.

DNA of the CDR3: TGTGCCAGCAGCTTCAGCGGGGGTATTGAGCAGTTCTTC. Amino acids: CASSFSGGIEQFF. The gene calls are TRBV7-2 and TRBJ2-1, with 8 positions matching TRBD2. Germline V CDR1 and CDR2: SGHTA, FQGNSA. With V trimmed by 3 bases and J by 9 bases, 4 bases remained unmatched. The CDR3 has 13 residues.

As DNA, the CDR3 is TGTGCCAGTAGTATCCAGGGGCAGGGGAGCTCCTACGAGCAGTACTTC. Translated: CASSIQGQGSSYEQYF. This chain uses TRBV19 with TRBJ2-7, with D possibly matching TRBD1 (6 bases). V lost 3 bases to trimming and J lost 0 bases, with 15 bases between them. This CDR3 region has 16 residues. CDR1 is LNHDA, CDR2 SQIVND, per germline (reference sequence).

CDR3 bases: TGTGCCAGCAGCCACGGTAGTGGCAATCAGCCCCAGCATTTT. Translating gives CASSHGSGNQPQHF. The gene calls are TRBV3-1 (or the pseudogene TRBV3-2) and TRBJ1-5; the D is unclear. CDR1 is LGHDT and CDR2 is YNNKEL in the germline V gene (reference sequence). The CDR3 contains 14 residues. V was trimmed by 3 bases and J by 2 bases, leaving 8 bases between them.

V is TRBV28 and J is TRBJ1-4; D might be TRBD1 (5 bases). Germline-derived CDR1 and CDR2 are MDHEN and SYDVKM. The CDR3 is 15 residues long. Trimming took off 6 bases at V and 8 bases at J, with 19 bases between the two ends. The CDR3 DNA follows: TGTGCCAGCAGGGGGAACTCAGGGAAGGTGGAAAAACTGTTTTTT. Protein: CASRGNSGKVEKLFF.

The chain is built from TRBV6-2 or TRBV6-3 and TRBJ1-2, with D perhaps matching TRBD1 (5 bases). V lost 4 bases to trimming and J lost 4 bases, with 16 bases between them. This CDR3 has 15 amino acids. The germline V gene encodes CDR1 MNHEY and CDR2 SVGEGT. The CDR3 region has the DNA TGTGCCAGCAGTTCCGGAGGGGCGAACTCCTATGGCTACACCTTC. This gives the protein CASSSGGANSYGYTF.

J is TRBJ1-5 and V is TRBV19, with D perhaps matching TRBD1 (5 bases). CDR3 length: 16 residues. V dropped 1 base and J dropped 0 bases, with 10 bases sitting between them. The germline gives CDR1 LNHDA, CDR2 SQIVND (reference sequence). CDR3: CASSIVQTDSNQPQHF. In DNA form, the CDR3 reads TGTGCCAGTAGTATAGTACAGACAGATAGCAATCAGCCCCAGCATTTT. Complete variable domain (other parts from reference TRBV19 and TRBJ1-5): DGGITQSPKYLFRKEGQNVTLSCEQNLNHDAMYWYRQDPGQGLRLIYYSQIVNDFQKGDIAEGYSVSREKKESFPLTVTSAQKNPTAFYLCASSIVQTDSNQPQHFGDGTRLSIL.